The T cell receptor (beta chain) described here comes from a study of blood T cell repertoires in COVID-19 (dated by TCRdb to the early 2020s). A note on the overall study: Collaborator samples came from the United States, Italy and Spain and covered acute and convalescent phases of COVID-19. The material from the prospective study consisted of cDNA or gDNA derived from T cells, B-cell-depleted T cells, or PBMCs. Deeply sampled blood TCRbeta repertoires from subjects exposed to, actively infected with, or recovered from COVID-19 were included in the dataset. The repertoires were released in a freely available public database meant as a resource for research on the immune response to SARS-CoV-2. Samples came from the ongoing ImmuneRACE study (first 160 participants) plus 1,254 subjects from 6 global collaborators. A de-identified subject ID, COVID-19 status, age in years and sex were almost always included in the sample metadata. Where available, HLA class I and class II types were obtained from metadata supplied by the sample provider rather than from assay-based typing. Study-wide findings and limitations: The quantity of clinical and demographic metadata differed by source and by participant and was supplied without curation.

This clone came up once. Its target antigen remains unknown. Within one base of it there is no much larger clone, and no base qualities were kept. The CDR3 covers 15 residues, taking in both the cysteine and the phenylalanine. Only CDR3 DNA is held: 45 bases, read in frame from base 1. At the junction V is shortened by 0 bases and J by 4 bases, with 6 bases in between. Sequences KGHDR (CDR1) and SFDVKD (CDR2) are obtained from the germline V gene. The immunoSEQ Assay, a bias-controlled multiplex PCR, was used to amplify TCRbeta CDR3 regions from genomic DNA. The paper's data handling went like this. Nucleated cell counts per sample were estimated from amplification of reference gene primers within the assay. Sequence reads were collapsed and filtered to measure the absolute abundance of every unique TCRbeta CDR3 rearrangement. For each sample, productive Simpson clonality was calculated by taking the square root of Simpson's diversity index across productive rearrangements. TCRdb took this table from immuneACCESS and kept in-frame rearrangements with V and J called. Such tables lack part of the clones; where checked against another copy, unresolved V genes explain under half of the gap, and the rest is unexplained. The V and J calls and clone size are taken from that table; D and trimming were inferred from the DNA. The sample contains 180,000 or so clones, roughly three quarters of them found a single time. Together, the top ten hold approximately 14% of the sample.

In the prospective study, participants were about 18 to 90 years old, resided in approximately 25 geographic areas of the United States, and were enrolled through a virtual design. In the prospective study, participants were assigned to cohorts based on the clinical history participants reported in a screening survey and a study questionnaire. Exposed participants had been in contact with someone with a PCR-confirmed or clinician-diagnosed COVID-19 case within 2 weeks of study entry. In the prospective study, whole blood, serum and a nasopharyngeal or oropharyngeal swab were collected from each participant by mobile phlebotomists. Participants in the prospective study had the option to provide additional blood draws and questionnaires over a roughly 2-month period. Blood samples from the prospective study were shipped frozen or at room temperature prior to DNA extraction.

Source material: PBMCs or T cells enriched from blood (not recorded which). The clonotype originates from a man aged 60 to 69 who had been exposed to COVID-19. This receptor chain uses TRBV24-1 and TRBJ2-6, with an unclear D gene assignment. CDR3 region: CATSDLQVGANVLTF. The DNA sequence is TGTGCCACCAGTGATTTGCAGGTAGGGGCCAACGTCCTGACTTTC.